The next 2 T cell receptor beta chains were all read from a single sample in a study of cytomegalovirus exposure and HLA in healthy donors. The primer mix had 60 Vbeta and 13 Jbeta primers. Repertoires were generated with immunoSEQ multiplex PCR, while TCRdb's copy carries only in-frame clones and drops some. The repertoire holds some 180,000 clones, around four fifths seen once, with approximately 1.3% in the top ten. The sequenced sample consisted of PBMCs. All receptors derive from a man between 18 and 35 years old in good health and CMV-seronegative.

This chain links TRBV5-1 with TRBJ2-3; 10 nucleotides agree with TRBD2. CDR1 and CDR2 (germline): SGHRS, YFSETQ. The V and J ends lost 4 bases and 0 bases, in that order; junction bases with no gene match: 2. The length of the CDR3 is 15 residues. The CDR3 region is CASSPGLASTDTQYF. CDR3 in DNA: TGCGCCAGCAGCCCGGGACTAGCGAGCACAGATACGCAGTATTTT.

The V and J genes are TRBV5-1 and TRBJ1-1; 8 bases map to TRBD1. The V and J ends lost 4 bases and 0 bases, in that order; junction bases with no gene match: 11. The CDR3 is 17 amino acids. CDR1 SGHRS and CDR2 YFSETQ come from the germline V gene. The CDR3 loop is CASSLLGTGRVNTEAFF. The CDR3 coding sequence is TGCGCCAGCAGCCTATTGGGGACAGGAAGAGTGAACACTGAAGCTTTCTTT.